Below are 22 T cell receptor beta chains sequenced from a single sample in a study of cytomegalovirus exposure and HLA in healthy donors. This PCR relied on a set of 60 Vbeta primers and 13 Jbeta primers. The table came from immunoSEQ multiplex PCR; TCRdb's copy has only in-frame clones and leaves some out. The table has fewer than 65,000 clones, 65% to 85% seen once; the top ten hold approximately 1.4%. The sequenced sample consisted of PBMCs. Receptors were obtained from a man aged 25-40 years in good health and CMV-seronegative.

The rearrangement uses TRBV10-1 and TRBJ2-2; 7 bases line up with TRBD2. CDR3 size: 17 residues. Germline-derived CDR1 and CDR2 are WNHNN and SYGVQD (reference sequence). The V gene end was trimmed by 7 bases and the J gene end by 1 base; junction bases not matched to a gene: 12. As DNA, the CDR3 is TGCGCCAGCAACCTAGCGGCAAAGAATCTGAACACCGGGGAGCTGTTTTTT. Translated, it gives CASNLAAKNLNTGELFF.

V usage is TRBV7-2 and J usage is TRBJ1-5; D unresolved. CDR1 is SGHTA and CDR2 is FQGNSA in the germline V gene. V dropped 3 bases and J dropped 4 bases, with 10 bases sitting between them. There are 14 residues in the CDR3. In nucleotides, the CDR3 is TGTGCCAGCAGCTTGAACAGAAATAATCAGCCCCAGCATTTT. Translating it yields CASSLNRNNQPQHF.

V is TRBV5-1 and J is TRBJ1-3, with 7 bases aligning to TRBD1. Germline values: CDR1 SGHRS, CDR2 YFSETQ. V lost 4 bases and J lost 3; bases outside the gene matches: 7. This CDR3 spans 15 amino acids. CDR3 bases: TGCGCCAGCAGCCCAGCCGACAGGGATGGAAACACCATATATTTT. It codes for CASSPADRDGNTIYF.

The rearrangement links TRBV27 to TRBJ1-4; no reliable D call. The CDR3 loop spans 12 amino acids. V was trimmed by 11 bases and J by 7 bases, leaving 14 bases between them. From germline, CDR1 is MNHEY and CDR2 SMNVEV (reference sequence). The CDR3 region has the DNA TGTGCCTCCGGAGATCGAGGTGAAAAACTGTTTTTT. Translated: CASGDRGEKLFF. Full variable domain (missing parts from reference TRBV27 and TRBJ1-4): EAQVTQNPRYLITVTGKKLTVTCSQNMNHEYMSWYRQDPGLGLRQIYYSMNVEVTDKGDVPEGYKVSRKEKRNFPLILESPSPNQTSLYFCASGDRGEKLFFGSGTQLSVL.

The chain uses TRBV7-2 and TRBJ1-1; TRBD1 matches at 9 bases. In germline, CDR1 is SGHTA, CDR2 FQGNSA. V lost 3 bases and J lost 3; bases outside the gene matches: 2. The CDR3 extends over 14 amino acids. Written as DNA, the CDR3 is TGTGCCAGCAGCTTGGGGACAGGGTACACTGAAGCTTTCTTT. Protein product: CASSLGTGYTEAFF.

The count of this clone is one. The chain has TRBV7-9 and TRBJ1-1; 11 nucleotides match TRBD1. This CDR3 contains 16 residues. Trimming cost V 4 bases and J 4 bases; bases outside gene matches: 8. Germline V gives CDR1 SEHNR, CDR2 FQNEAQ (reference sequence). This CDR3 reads CASSSGTGGLGTEAFF. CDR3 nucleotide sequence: TGTGCCAGCAGCTCCGGGACAGGGGGTCTGGGCACTGAAGCTTTCTTT.

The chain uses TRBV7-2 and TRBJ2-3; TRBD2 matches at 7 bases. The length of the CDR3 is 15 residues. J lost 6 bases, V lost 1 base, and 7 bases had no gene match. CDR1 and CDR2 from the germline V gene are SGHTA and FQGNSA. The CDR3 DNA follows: TGTGCCAGCAGCTTAGTCGCATCCGGGAGGGATACGCAGTATTTT. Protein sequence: CASSLVASGRDTQYF.

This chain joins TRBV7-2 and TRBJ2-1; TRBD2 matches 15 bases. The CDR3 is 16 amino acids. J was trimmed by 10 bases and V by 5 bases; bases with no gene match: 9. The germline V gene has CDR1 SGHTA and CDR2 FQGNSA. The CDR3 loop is CASSPGLAGGFGEQFF. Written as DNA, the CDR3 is TGTGCCAGCAGCCCCGGACTAGCGGGAGGGTTTGGGGAGCAGTTCTTC.

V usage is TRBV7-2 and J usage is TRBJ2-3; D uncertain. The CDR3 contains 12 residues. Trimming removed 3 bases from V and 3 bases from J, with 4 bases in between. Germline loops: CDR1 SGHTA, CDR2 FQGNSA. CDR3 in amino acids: CASSLETDTQYF. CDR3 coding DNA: TGTGCCAGCAGCTTGGAGACAGATACGCAGTATTTT. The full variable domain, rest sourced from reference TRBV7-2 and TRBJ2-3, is GAGVSQSPSNKVTEKGKDVELRCDPISGHTALYWYRQSLGQGLEFLIYFQGNSAPDKSGLPSDRFSAERTGGSVSTLTIQRTQQEDSAVYLCASSLETDTQYFGPGTRLTVL.

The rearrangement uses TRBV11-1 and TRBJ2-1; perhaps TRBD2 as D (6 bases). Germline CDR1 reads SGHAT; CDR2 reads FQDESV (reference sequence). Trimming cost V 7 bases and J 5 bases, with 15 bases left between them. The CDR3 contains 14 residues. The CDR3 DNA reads TGTGCCAGCAAAATGGGGGGAACGGACAATGAGCAGTTCTTC. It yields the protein CASKMGGTDNEQFF.

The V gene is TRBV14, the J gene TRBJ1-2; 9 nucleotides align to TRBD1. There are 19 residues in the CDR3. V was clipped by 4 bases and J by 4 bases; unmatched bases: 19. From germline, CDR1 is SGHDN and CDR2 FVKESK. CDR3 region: CASSPYGSHTGGSGYGYTF. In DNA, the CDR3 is TGTGCCAGCAGCCCATACGGAAGCCATACAGGGGGCTCTGGCTATGGCTACACCTTC.

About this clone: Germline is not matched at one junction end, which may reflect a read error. Written as DNA, the CDR3 is TGTGCCAGCAGCCTAGGACGGGATACGCAGTATTTT. Its translation is CASSLGRDTQYF. The J gene is TRBJ2-3, the V gene TRBV13; D remains unclear. The germline CDR1 and CDR2 sequences are PRHDT and FYEKMQ (reference sequence). The CDR3 spans 12 residues.

The CDR3 DNA reads as TGTGCCAGCAGCGCTTGGGGCCTAGTAGAAGCCTACGAGCAGTACTTC. It translates to CASSAWGLVEAYEQYF. This chain uses TRBV5-8 with TRBJ2-7; weak D call: TRBD1 (5 bases). The germline CDR1 and CDR2 sequences are SGHTS and YDEGEE. V lost 4 bases and J 2 bases, leaving 19 bases between the germline ends. The CDR3 spans 16 residues.

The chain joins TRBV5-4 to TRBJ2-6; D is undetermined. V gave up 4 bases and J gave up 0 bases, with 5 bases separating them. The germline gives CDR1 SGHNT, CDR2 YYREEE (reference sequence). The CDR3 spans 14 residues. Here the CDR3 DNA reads TGTGCCAGCAGCCAGGCCTCTGGGGCCAACGTCCTGACTTTC. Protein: CASSQASGANVLTF. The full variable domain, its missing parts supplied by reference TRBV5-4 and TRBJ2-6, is ETGVTQSPTHLIKTRGQQVTLRCSSQSGHNTVSWYQQALGQGPQFIFQYYREEENGRGNFPPRFSGLQFPNYSSELNVNALELDDSALYLCASSQASGANVLTFGAGSRLTVL.

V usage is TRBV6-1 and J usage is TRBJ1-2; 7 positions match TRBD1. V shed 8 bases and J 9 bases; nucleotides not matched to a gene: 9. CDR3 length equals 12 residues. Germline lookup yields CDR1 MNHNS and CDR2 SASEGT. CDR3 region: CASGQAGRSYTF. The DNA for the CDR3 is TGTGCCAGCGGACAGGCCGGAAGGAGCTACACCTTC.

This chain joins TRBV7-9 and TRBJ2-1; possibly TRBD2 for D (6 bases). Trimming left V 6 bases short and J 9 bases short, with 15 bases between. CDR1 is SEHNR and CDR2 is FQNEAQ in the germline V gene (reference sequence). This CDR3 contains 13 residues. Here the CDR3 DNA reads TGTGCCAGCAGGGGACTCCTATCCCCTGAGCAGTTCTTC. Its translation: CASRGLLSPEQFF.

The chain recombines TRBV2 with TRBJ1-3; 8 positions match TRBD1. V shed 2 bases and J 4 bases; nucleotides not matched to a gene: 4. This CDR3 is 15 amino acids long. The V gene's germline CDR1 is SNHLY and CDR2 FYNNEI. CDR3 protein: CASSEQGAAGNTIYF. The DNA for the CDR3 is TGTGCCAGCAGTGAACAGGGGGCGGCAGGAAACACCATATATTTT.

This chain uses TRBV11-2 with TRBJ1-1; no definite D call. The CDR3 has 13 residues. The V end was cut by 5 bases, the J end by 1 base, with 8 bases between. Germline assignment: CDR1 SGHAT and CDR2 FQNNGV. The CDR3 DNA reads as TGTGCCAGCAGCGCCCCGGGGAACACTGAAGCTTTCTTT. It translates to CASSAPGNTEAFF.

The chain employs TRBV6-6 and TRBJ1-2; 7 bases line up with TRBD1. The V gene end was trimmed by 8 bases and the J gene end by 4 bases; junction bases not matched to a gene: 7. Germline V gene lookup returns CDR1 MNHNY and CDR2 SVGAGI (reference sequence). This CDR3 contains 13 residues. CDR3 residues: CASGQASTYGYTF. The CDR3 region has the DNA TGTGCCAGCGGACAGGCTTCCACCTATGGCTACACCTTC.

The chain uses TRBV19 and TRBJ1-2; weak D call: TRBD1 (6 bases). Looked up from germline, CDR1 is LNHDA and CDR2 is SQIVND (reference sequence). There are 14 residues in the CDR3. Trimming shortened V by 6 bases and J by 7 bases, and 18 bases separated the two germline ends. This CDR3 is CASSSDWGGRGYTF. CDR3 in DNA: TGTGCCAGTAGCTCCGATTGGGGGGGCCGTGGCTACACCTTC.

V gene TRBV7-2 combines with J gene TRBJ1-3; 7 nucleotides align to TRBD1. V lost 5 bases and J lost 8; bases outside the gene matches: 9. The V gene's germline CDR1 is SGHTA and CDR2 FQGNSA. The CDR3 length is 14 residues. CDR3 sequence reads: CASSARGLGYTIYF. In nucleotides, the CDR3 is TGTGCCAGCAGCGCAAGGGGGCTAGGGTACACCATATATTTT.

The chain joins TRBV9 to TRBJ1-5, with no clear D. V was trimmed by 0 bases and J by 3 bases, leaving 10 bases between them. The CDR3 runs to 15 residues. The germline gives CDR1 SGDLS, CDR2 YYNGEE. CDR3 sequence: CASSVGEWDNQPQHF. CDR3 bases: TGTGCCAGCAGCGTAGGGGAGTGGGACAATCAGCCCCAGCATTTT.